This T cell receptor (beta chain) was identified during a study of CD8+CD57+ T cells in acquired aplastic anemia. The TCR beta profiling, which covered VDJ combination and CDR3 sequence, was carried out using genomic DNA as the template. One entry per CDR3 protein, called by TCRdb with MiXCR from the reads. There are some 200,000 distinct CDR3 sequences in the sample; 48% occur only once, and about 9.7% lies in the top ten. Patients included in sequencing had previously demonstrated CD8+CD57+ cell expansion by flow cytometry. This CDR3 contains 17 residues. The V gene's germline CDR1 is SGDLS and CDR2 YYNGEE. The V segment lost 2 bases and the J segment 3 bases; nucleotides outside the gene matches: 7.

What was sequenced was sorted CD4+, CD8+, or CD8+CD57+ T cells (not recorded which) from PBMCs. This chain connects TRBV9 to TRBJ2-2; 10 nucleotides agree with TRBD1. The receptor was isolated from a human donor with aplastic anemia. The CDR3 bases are TGTGCCAGCAGCGTGGGAGGGACAGGGGCGTACACCGGGGAGCTGTTTTTT. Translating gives CASSVGGTGAYTGELFF.